This T cell receptor (beta chain) derives from a study of T cells after yellow fever vaccination. V was pared by 3 bases and J by 9 bases, with 15 bases between. The CDR3 totals 15 residues. A single record per CDR3 protein comes from TCRdb applying MiXCR to the 5' RACE reads. Of fewer than 100,000 distinct CDR3 sequences in the sample, 8% to 10% are singletons; the top ten hold around 16%. The origin of this receptor is a man aged 18 to 29 who received the YFV17D yellow fever vaccine. V and J are TRBV12-3 or TRBV12-4 and TRBJ1-6; D might be TRBD1 (6 bases). Specimen: CD8+ T cells not binding an NS4B(214-222) dextramer, sorted from PBMCs, collected around 14 days after the first yellow fever vaccination. The CDR3 bases are TGTGCCAGCAGTTTCTGGGACACGGGTTTTTCACCCCTCCACTTT. Protein product: CASSFWDTGFSPLHF.